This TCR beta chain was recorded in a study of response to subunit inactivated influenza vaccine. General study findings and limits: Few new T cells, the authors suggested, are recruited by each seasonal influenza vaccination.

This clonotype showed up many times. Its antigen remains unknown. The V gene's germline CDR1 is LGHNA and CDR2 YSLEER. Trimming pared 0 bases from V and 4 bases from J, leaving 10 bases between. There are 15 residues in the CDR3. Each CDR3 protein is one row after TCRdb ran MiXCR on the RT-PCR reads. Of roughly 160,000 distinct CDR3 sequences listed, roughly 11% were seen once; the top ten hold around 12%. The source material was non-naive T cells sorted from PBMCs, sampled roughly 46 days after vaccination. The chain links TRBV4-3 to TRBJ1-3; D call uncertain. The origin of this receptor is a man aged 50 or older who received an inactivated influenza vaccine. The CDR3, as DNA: TGCGCCAGCAGCCAAGATCGCCAAGGCGGAAACACCATATATTTT. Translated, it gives CASSQDRQGGNTIYF.